Listed here is a single T cell receptor (beta chain). This sample stems from a study of blood T cell repertoires in COVID-19. The V segment lost 3 bases and the J segment 6 bases; nucleotides outside the gene matches: 10. The germline V gene encodes CDR1 LGHDT and CDR2 YNNKEL (reference sequence). The length of the CDR3 is 16 residues. Clones were read by immunoSEQ multiplex PCR, and TCRdb kept only the in-frame ones, dropping some. This table has some 490,000 clones, approximately 91% appearing once. The chain joins TRBV3-1 (or the pseudogene TRBV3-2) to TRBJ2-5, with 10 bases that match TRBD2. The sequenced material came from PBMCs or T cells enriched from blood (not recorded which). The clonotype comes from a woman aged 60 to 75 who had recovered from COVID-19. The chain's CDR3 is CASSHSTAGGQKTQYF. CDR3 sequence (DNA): TGTGCCAGCAGCCATTCCACAGCGGGGGGGCAGAAGACCCAGTACTTC.